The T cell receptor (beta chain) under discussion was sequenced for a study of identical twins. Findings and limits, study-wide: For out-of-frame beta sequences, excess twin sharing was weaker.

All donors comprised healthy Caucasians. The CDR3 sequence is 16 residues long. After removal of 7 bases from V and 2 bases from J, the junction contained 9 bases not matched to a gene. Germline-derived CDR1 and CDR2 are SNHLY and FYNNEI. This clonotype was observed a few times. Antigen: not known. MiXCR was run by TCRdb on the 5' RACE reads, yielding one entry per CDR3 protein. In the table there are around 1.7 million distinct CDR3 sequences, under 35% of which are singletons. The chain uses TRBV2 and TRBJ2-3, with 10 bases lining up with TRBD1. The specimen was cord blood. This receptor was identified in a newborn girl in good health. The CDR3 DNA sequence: TGTGCCAGCACTCTGCCAGGGACAGGGGCCACAGATACGCAGTATTTT. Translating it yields CASTLPGTGATDTQYF. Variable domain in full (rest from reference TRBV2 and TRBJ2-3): EPEVTQTPSHQVTQMGQEVILRCVPISNHLYFYWYRQILGQKVEFLVSFYNNEISEKSEIFDDQFSVERPDGSNFTLKIRSTKLEDSAMYFCASTLPGTGATDTQYFGPGTRLTVL.